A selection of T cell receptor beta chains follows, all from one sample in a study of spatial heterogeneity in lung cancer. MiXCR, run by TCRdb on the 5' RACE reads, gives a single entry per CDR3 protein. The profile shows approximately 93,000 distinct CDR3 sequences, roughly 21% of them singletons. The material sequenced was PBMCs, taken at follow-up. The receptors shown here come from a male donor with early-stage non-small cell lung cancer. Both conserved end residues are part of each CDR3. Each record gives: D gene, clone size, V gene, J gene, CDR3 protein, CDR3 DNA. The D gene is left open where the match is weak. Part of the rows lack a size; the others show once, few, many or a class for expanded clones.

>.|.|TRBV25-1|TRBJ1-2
CAIGDTRYGYTF
TGTGCCATCGGTGACACACGATATGGCTACACCTTC
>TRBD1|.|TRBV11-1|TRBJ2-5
CASSLVIRGPRETQYF
TGTGCCAGCAGCTTAGTAATCAGGGGGCCCCGAGAGACCCAGTACTTC
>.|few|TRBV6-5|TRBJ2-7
CASSQTEAYEQYF
TGTGCCAGCAGTCAAACCGAGGCCTACGAGCAGTACTTC
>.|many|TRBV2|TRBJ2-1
CASCLYSYNEQFF
TGTGCCAGCTGCCTTTACTCCTACAATGAGCAGTTCTTC
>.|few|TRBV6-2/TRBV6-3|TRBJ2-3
CASSQSRTDTQYF
TGTGCCAGCAGCCAATCCAGGACAGATACGCAGTATTTT
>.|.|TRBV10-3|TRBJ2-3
CAISQGFGTDTQYF
TGTGCCATCAGCCAGGGATTTGGCACAGATACGCAGTATTTT
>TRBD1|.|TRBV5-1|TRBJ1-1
CASSSGQAADTEAFF
TGCGCCAGCAGCTCAGGACAGGCCGCAGACACTGAAGCTTTCTTT
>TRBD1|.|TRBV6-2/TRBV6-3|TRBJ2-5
CASSSGTGHQETQYF
TGTGCCAGCAGTTCCGGGACAGGGCATCAAGAGACCCAGTACTTC
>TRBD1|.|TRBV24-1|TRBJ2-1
CATSDPTGGLNNEQFF
TGTGCCACCAGTGACCCGACAGGGGGCCTAAACAATGAGCAGTTCTTC
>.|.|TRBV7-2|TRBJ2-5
CASSYNSALRGETQYF
TGTGCCAGCAGCTATAATAGCGCTCTACGGGGGGAGACCCAGTACTTC
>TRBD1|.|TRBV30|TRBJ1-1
CAWGGQLAMNTEAFF
TGTGCCTGGGGGGGACAGTTAGCAATGAACACTGAAGCTTTCTTT
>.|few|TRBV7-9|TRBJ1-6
CASSQSLRSPLHF
TGTGCCAGCAGCCAATCCCTCCGTTCACCCCTCCACTTT
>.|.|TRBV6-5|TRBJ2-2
CASSYSEGFGPGELFF
TGTGCCAGCAGTTACTCTGAGGGGTTTGGACCCGGGGAGCTGTTTTTT
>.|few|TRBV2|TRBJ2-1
CASSVLEDEQFF
TGTGCCAGCAGTGTCCTAGAAGATGAGCAGTTCTTC
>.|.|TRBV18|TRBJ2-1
CASSKPADNEQFF
TGTGCCAGCTCAAAGCCTGCGGACAATGAGCAGTTCTTC
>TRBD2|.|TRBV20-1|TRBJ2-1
CSARLRTSGLWDEQFF
TGCAGTGCTCGCCTTAGGACTAGCGGACTTTGGGATGAGCAGTTCTTC
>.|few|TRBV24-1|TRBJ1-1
CATSKGYGTEAFF
TGTGCCACCAGTAAAGGGTATGGCACTGAAGCTTTCTTT
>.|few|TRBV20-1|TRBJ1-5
CSARQGRQGNQPQHF
TGCAGTGCTAGACAGGGACGTCAGGGCAATCAGCCCCAGCATTTT
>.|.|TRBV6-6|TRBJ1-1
CASSYSSRGRGRTEAFF
TGTGCCAGCAGTTACTCTTCCAGAGGACGGGGGAGGACTGAAGCTTTCTTT
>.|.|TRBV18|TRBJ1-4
CASSPQKGLATNEKLFF
TGTGCCAGCTCACCACAAAAAGGCCTTGCAACTAATGAAAAACTGTTTTTT
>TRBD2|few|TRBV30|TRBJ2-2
CAWSVSRWTSGNTGELFF
TGTGCCTGGAGTGTTAGTAGATGGACTAGCGGTAACACCGGGGAGCTGTTTTTT
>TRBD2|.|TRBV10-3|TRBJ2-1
CAISGTSGVNEQFF
TGTGCCATCAGCGGGACTAGCGGCGTAAATGAGCAGTTCTTC
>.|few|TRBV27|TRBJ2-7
CASSSPPGRNISLAYEQYF
TGTGCCAGCAGTTCCCCCCCAGGGCGAAATATTTCTCTAGCATACGAGCAGTACTTC
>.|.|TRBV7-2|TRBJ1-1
CASSTTGAADTEAFF
TGTGCCAGCAGCACTACAGGAGCTGCAGACACTGAAGCTTTCTTT
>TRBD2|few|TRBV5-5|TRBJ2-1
CASNPGTSGSREQFF
TGTGCCAGCAACCCCGGGACTAGCGGGAGTAGGGAGCAGTTCTTC
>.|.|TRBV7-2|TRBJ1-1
CASSFLARANTEAFF
TGTGCCAGCAGCTTTTTAGCTCGGGCGAACACTGAAGCTTTCTTT
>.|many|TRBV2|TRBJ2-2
CASRAYSYGNTGELFF
TGTGCCAGCAGAGCTTACTCTTACGGTAACACCGGGGAGCTGTTTTTT
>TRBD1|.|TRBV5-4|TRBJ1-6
CASSLVAGGGNSPLHF
TGTGCCAGCAGCTTGGTGGCAGGGGGCGGGAATTCACCCCTCCACTTT
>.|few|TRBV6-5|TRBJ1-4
CAVGPFRATNEKLFF
TGTGCCGTCGGCCCCTTTCGGGCAACTAATGAAAAACTGTTTTTT
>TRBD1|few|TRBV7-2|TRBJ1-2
CPSVQGAFYGYTF
TGTCCCAGCGTCCAGGGGGCGTTCTATGGCTACACCTTC
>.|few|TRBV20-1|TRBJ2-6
CSATLDRSSGANVLTF
TGCAGTGCTACACTTGACAGAAGCTCTGGGGCCAACGTCCTGACTTTC
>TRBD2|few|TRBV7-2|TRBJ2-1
CASSLQSGRFDEQFF
TGTGCCAGCAGCTTACAGAGCGGGAGGTTCGATGAGCAGTTCTTC
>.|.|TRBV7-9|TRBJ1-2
CASSLALDTYGYTF
TGTGCCAGCAGCTTAGCGCTGGATACCTATGGCTACACCTTC
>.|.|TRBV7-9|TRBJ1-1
CASSSETWTEAFF
TGTGCCAGCAGCTCCGAGACCTGGACTGAAGCTTTCTTT
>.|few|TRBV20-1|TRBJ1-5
CSASSGEQPQHF
TGCAGTGCTAGCTCAGGGGAACAGCCCCAGCATTTT
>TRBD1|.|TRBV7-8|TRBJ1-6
CVSSLGGGNSPLHF
TGTGTCAGCAGCTTAGGGGGCGGGAATTCACCCCTCCACTTT
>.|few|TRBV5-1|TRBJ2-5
CASSLPGQEETQYF
TGCGCCAGCAGCTTGCCGGGACAAGAAGAGACCCAGTACTTC
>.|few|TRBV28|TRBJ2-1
CASSWQGGSNEQFF
TGTGCCAGCAGTTGGCAGGGAGGTTCCAATGAGCAGTTCTTC
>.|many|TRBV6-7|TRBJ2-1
CASSSPGPQGHNEQFF
TGTGCCAGCAGTTCTCCTGGTCCCCAGGGCCACAATGAGCAGTTCTTC
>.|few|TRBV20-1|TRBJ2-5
CSASGRGETQYF
TGCAGTGCTTCCGGACGGGGAGAGACCCAGTACTTC
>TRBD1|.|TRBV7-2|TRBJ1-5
CASSPDRGTNQPQHF
TGTGCCAGCAGCCCGGACAGGGGTACAAATCAGCCCCAGCATTTT
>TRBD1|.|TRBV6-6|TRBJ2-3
CASSYLGQGATDTQYF
TGTGCCAGCAGTTACTTGGGACAGGGGGCCACAGATACGCAGTATTTT
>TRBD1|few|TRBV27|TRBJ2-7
CASSTTGGGYEQYF
TGTGCCAGCAGCACAACAGGGGGCGGCTACGAGCAGTACTTC
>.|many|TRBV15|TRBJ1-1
CATGMFFGNTEAFF
TGTGCCACCGGGATGTTTTTCGGGAACACTGAAGCTTTCTTT
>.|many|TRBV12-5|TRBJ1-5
CASGSGYQPQHF
TGTGCTAGTGGTTCGGGGTATCAGCCCCAGCATTTT